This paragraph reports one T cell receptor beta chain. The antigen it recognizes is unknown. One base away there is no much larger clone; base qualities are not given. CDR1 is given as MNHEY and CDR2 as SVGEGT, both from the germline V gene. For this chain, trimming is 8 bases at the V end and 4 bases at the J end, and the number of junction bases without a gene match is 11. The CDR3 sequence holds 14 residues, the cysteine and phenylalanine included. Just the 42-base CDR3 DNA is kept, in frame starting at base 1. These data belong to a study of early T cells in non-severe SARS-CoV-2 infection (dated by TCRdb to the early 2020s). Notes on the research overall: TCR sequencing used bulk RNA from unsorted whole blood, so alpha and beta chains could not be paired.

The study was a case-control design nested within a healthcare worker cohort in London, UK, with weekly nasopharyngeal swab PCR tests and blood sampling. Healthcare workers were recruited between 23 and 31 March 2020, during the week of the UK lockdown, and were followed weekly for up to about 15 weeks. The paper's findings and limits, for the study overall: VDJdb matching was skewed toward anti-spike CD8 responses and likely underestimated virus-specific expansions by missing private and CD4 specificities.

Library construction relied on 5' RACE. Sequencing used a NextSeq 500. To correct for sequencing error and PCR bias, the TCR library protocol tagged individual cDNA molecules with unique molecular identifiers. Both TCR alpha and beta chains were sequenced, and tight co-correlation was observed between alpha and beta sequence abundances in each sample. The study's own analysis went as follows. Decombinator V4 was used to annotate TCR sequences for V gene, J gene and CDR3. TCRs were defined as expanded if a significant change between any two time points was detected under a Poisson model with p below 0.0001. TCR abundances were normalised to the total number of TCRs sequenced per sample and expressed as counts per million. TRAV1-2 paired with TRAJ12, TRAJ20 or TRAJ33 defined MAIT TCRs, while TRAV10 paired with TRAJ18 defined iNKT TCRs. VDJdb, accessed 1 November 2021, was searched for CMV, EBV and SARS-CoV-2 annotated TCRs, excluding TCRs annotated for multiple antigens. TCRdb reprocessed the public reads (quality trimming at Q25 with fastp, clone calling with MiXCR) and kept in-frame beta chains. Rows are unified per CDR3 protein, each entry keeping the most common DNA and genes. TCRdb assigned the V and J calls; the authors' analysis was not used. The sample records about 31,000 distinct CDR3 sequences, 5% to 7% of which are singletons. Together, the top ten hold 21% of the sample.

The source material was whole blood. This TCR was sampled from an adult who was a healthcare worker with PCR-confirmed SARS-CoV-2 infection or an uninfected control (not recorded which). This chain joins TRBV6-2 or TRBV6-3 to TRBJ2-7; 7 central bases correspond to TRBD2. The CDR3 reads CASCCTSAFYEQYF. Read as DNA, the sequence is TGTGCCAGCTGTTGTACTAGCGCCTTTTACGAGCAGTACTTC.